This T cell receptor beta chain appears in the sequencing data of a study of human T cells and chemical hapten exposure. Study summary: Women made up most patients, who had alopecia areata, totalis or universalis. Per-sample variation in TCR yield stemmed mainly from small pooled library volume differences. General study findings and limits: TCRs at a frequency above 1 in 1000 stayed unchanged with DPC sensitization.

This clonotype was seen only a few times. Its specificity is unknown. This CDR3 is 16 amino acids long. The V gene lost 5 bases and the J gene lost 4 bases, with 18 bases spanning the gap. Germline lookup yields CDR1 SGHTA and CDR2 FQGTGA. Individual cDNA molecules in this library carried unique molecular identifiers. TCRdb reanalysed the RACE reads using MiXCR and keeps one entry per CDR3 protein. The data contain some 96,000 distinct CDR3 sequences, about 9.6% of them singletons. Time point of the sample: patch test 2, 6 weeks after DPC sensitization. The treatment is: therapeutic diphenylcyclopropenone sensitization with weekly scalp DPC.

The TCR comes from a woman between 40 and 50 years old with alopecia areata. Some clones in this sample may be carry-over from other donors' samples. Sequenced here: whole blood, sampled in connection with sensitization to the hapten diphenylcyclopropenone (DPC). This rearrangement joins TRBV7-3 to TRBJ2-1, with a weak D call TRBD2 (6 bases). The chain's CDR3 is CASSPHSGRRYNEQFF. In DNA form, the CDR3 reads TGTGCCAGCAGCCCTCATTCCGGGAGAAGGTACAATGAGCAGTTCTTC.